Shown below are 3 T cell receptor beta chains from a single sample sequenced in a study of cytomegalovirus exposure and HLA in healthy donors. The PCR made use of 60 Vbeta and 13 Jbeta primers. Sequenced by immunoSEQ multiplex PCR; TCRdb stores in-frame clones only, minus some. The top ten clones hold more than 4% of a sample with approximately 130,000 clones, approximately 87% of them seen once. Sequencing input: PBMCs. These TCRs come from a woman in her 30s in good health and CMV-seronegative.

The chain recombines TRBV5-8 with TRBJ1-2; 7 bases fit TRBD1. This CDR3 comprises 15 residues. The germline gives CDR1 SGHTS, CDR2 YDEGEE. Trimming cost V 4 bases and J 4 bases; bases outside gene matches: 10. The CDR3 loop reads CASSIRQGHRYGYTF. The CDR3 nucleotides are TGTGCCAGCAGCATAAGACAGGGCCATCGCTATGGCTACACCTTC.

The chain employs TRBV2 and TRBJ2-3, with a weak D call TRBD2 (5 bases). V lost 4 bases, J lost 2 bases, and 16 bases lay in between. CDR3 length: 16 amino acids. Germline CDR1 reads SNHLY; CDR2 reads FYNNEI. This CDR3 reads CASSGGLSRTTDTQYF. CDR3 bases: TGTGCCAGCAGTGGAGGGCTGTCAAGGACCACAGATACGCAGTATTTT.

This clone was counted a few times. The V call is TRBV6-6, the J call TRBJ1-5; TRBD1 matches 9 bases. Looked up from germline, CDR1 is MNHNY and CDR2 is SVGAGI (reference sequence). With V trimmed by 2 bases and J by 2 bases, 1 base remained unmatched. The CDR3 is 15 amino acids. CDR3: CASSYRTGGNQPQHF. CDR3 in DNA: TGTGCCAGCAGTTACCGGACAGGGGGCAATCAGCCCCAGCATTTT.